This T cell receptor (beta chain) stems from a study of blood T cell repertoires in COVID-19. About the research overall: T cells, B-cell-depleted T cells, or PBMCs supplied cDNA or gDNA.

Original processing notes: Amplification from reference gene primers served as the basis for estimated nucleated cell counts. Sequencing was performed with immunoSEQ multiplex PCR; in TCRdb, only in-frame clones are kept and a portion is missing. The V and J calls and the clone size are those of that table, but D and trimming were determined from the DNA. The data hold 60,000 to 75,000 clones, with around 87% observed a single time. Trimming left V 1 base short and J 4 bases short, with 14 bases between. Looked up from germline, CDR1 is SGHVS and CDR2 is FNYEAQ. This CDR3 has 16 residues. Sequencing was carried out using peripheral blood. V is TRBV7-6 and J is TRBJ1-5, with D possibly matching TRBD1 (5 bases). The sequence was obtained from a man aged 50 to 59 with active COVID-19. This CDR3 reads CASSLGGRVANQPQHF. For the CDR3, the DNA is TGTGCCAGCAGCTTAGGGGGCAGGGTGGCAAATCAGCCCCAGCATTTT.